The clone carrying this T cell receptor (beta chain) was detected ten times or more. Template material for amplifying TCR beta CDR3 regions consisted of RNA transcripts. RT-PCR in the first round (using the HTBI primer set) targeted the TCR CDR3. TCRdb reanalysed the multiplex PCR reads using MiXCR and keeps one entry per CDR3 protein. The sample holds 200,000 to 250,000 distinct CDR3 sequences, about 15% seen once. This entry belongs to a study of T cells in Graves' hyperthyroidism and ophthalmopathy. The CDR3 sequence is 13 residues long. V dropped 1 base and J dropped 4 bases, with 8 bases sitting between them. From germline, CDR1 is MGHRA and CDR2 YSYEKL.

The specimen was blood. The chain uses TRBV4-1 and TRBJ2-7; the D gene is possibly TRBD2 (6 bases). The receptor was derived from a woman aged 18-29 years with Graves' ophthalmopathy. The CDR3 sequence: CASSQVGGYEQYF. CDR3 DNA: TGCGCCAGCAGCCAAGTCGGGGGATACGAGCAGTACTTC.